This T cell receptor beta chain was recorded in a study of shared T cell receptors in the human thymus. Here immunoSEQ multiplex PCR was the method, and the copy in TCRdb shows in-frame clones only, minus some. The table lists more than 550,000 clones, around 87% of them singletons. The V end lost 6 bases, the J end lost 5 bases, and 17 bases lay between the germline ends. The CDR3 consists of 15 residues. Germline lookup yields CDR1 SNHLY and CDR2 FYNNEI. The sample was also reused in another study, on human thymus T cells. That work states: The sample donors, healthy Finnish infants, were having corrective surgery for congenital heart defects. Thymus tissue for the work was resected from patients undergoing corrective heart surgery. The authors found apparently biased V and J gene usage in thymic and blood repertoires.

This receptor was taken from a boy younger than two with a congenital heart defect. The chain employs TRBV2 and TRBJ1-5, with D perhaps TRBD1 (5 bases). The sequenced sample was thymocytes. The chain's CDR3 is CASSSQEGRDQPQHF. The CDR3 nucleotides read TGTGCCAGCAGCTCCCAGGAGGGGAGGGATCAGCCCCAGCATTTT.